This TCR beta chain was sequenced for a study of radiotherapy plus CTLA-4 blockade in lung cancer (dated by TCRdb to between 2018 and 2020). Regarding the complete study: Among the enrolled patients, about 19% had an objective response, and 25% to 40% reached disease control. The paper as a whole reports these results and caveats: The strongest predictors of response, as reported, were early dynamic changes in blood T cell clones along with a rise in serum interferon-beta after radiation. After treatment with radiotherapy and ipilimumab, TCR clones that originated in tumors expanded in peripheral blood.

The study tested focal radiation therapy combined with CTLA-4 blockade (ipilimumab) in patients with chemo-refractory metastatic non-small-cell lung cancer. With regard to this clone: Its antigen target is currently unknown. No per-base quality is available; no much larger clone lies one base away.

The CDR3 runs 13 residues from the cysteine to the phenylalanine. Only the CDR3 region is kept as DNA, spanning 39 bases read in frame from base 1. The germline V and J ends show losses of 7 bases and 5 bases respectively, and no gene match explains 4 bases of the junction. CDR1 MNHEY and CDR2 SVGAGI are derived from the germline V gene. The method behind the library was the immunoSEQ multiplex PCR assay. TCRdb carries this immuneACCESS record with in-frame sequences only. Its versions omit some clonotypes, under half of them owing to an unresolved V gene in the studies checked, with the rest unexplained. Across this sample there are roughly 130,000 clones, with about 87% seen only once. Of the sample, 6.9% falls within the top ten clones.

This material consisted of peripheral blood, taken from a patient treated with radiotherapy plus ipilimumab. The rearranged segments are TRBV6-5 and TRBJ1-2, with 10 central nucleotides matching TRBD1. This clonotype originated in a human donor with non-small cell lung cancer that progressed on radiotherapy plus ipilimumab. The CDR3 amino acid sequence is: CASTDRGSYGYTF. The DNA reads as follows: TGTGCCAGCACGGACAGGGGGTCTTATGGCTACACCTTC.